The 10 T cell receptor beta chains given below trace back to one sample, sequenced in a study of CXCR3-negative and CXCR3-positive naive CD8 T cells. Findings of the study overall: A higher hydrophobicity marked the TRB CDR3s of CXCR3-positive naive cells versus CXCR3-negative naive cells.

UMI labels and 5' RACE were used to prepare the TRB cDNA libraries. TCRdb reprocessed the 5' RACE reads and reports one entry per CDR3 protein, with no DNA. The sample holds tens of thousands of distinct CDR3 sequences. For these receptors, no antigen is known. Material for sequencing was naive CXCR3+ CD8+ T cells from blood. Indicated subset: CD45RO-CCR7+CD27+CD95- naive CD8+ T cells expressing CXCR3 (TNR3+). These receptors were obtained from a human donor in good health. Some clones in this sample may be carry-over from other donors' samples.

This chain connects TRBV29-1 to TRBJ2-1; there is no DNA to check the TCRdb D call of TRBD2. This CDR3 region has 19 residues. CDR1 and CDR2 from the germline V gene are SQVTM and ANQGSEA. The CDR3 sequence: CSVEDPAGAGGQYYNEQFF.

This chain uses TRBV4-3 with TRBJ1-1. CDR3 length: 16 amino acids. CDR1 is LGHNA and CDR2 is YSLEER in the germline V gene. The CDR3 here is CASSQEAFYSWTEAFF.

The chain is built from TRBV29-1 and TRBJ1-4. Germline CDR1 is SQVTM and CDR2 is ANQGSEA. CDR3 size: 15 residues. The CDR3 region is CSVQRESATNEKLFF. The entire variable domain, with the rest obtained from reference TRBV29-1 and TRBJ1-4, is as follows: SAVISQKPSRDICQRGTSLTIQCQVDSQVTMMFWYRQQPGQSLTLIATANQGSEATYESGFVIDKFPISRPNLTFSTLTVSNMSPEDSSIYLCSVQRESATNEKLFFGSGTQLSVL.

V usage is TRBV9 and J usage is TRBJ1-2; no DNA is available, so the TRBD1 call from TCRdb remains unchecked. Germline CDR1 and CDR2: SGDLS and YYNGEE. This CDR3 has 14 amino acids. This CDR3 reads CASSVVGGNYGYTF.

This chain joins TRBV7-6 and TRBJ2-2. The V gene's germline CDR1 is SGHVS and CDR2 FNYEAQ. The CDR3 has 16 amino acids. The CDR3 sequence: CASSRDPSPPTGELFF.

The rearrangement joins TRBV7-2 to TRBJ2-1. CDR1 is SGHTA and CDR2 is FQGNSA in the germline V gene. This CDR3 has 15 residues. CDR3 loop: CASSFTGSAYNEQFF.

This chain joins TRBV4-3 and TRBJ1-1; the TCRdb D gene call, TRBD1, has no DNA to confirm it. The CDR3 has 14 residues. Germline lookup yields CDR1 LGHNA and CDR2 YSLEER. The CDR3 reads CASSQVSGGTEAFF.

The chain combines TRBV11-2 with TRBJ2-5; TCRdb's assignment of TRBD2 cannot be checked, as there is no DNA. CDR3 length: 17 residues. Germline lookup yields CDR1 SGHAT and CDR2 FQNNGV. The chain's CDR3 is CASSLGWTSGREETQYF.

This rearrangement joins TRBV20-1 to TRBJ2-5; checking the TCRdb D call of TRBD1 is not possible without DNA. The length of the CDR3 is 14 residues. CDR1 and CDR2 (germline): DFQATT, SNEGSKA (reference sequence). CDR3 in amino acids: CSARDPQGQETQYF.

The rearrangement uses TRBV12-3 or TRBV12-4 and TRBJ2-2. CDR3 length: 13 residues. CDR3 sequence reads: CASSSANTGELFF.